This T cell receptor (beta chain) originates from a study of blood T cells in healthy people across ages. This clonotype was seen only a few times. The antigen is undetermined. With a J-beta primer mix and a sample-barcoded 5' primer, a second PCR ran roughly 6 to 11 cycles. Every molecule of cDNA carried a tag from a template-switch adaptor with 12 random nucleotides. TCRdb processed the 5' RACE reads anew with MiXCR; each CDR3 protein has one entry. The table records under 800,000 distinct CDR3 sequences, under 25% of them present only once. V lost 1 base, J lost 4 bases, and 14 bases lay in between. CDR3 length: 14 amino acids. Germline V gene data show CDR1 as DFQATT and CDR2 as SNEGSKA (reference sequence). Study-level findings and limits: Naive CD4+ cells and diversity were both higher in long-lived donors than in aged donors.

Sequencing was done on a sample of blood. V gene TRBV20-1 combines with J gene TRBJ2-7, with D possibly called TRBD1 or TRBD2 (5 bases each). The source is a man aged 65 to 79 in good health. CDR3 DNA: TGCAGTGCTAGAGCGGGACGGGGTTTGTACGAGCAGTACTTC. This sequence encodes CSARAGRGLYEQYF.